This paragraph covers one T cell receptor (beta chain) sequence. No antigen is known for it. TCRdb keeps only in-frame clones here, not all; method: immunoSEQ multiplex PCR. The sample contains 120,000 to 150,000 clones, approximately 90% of which appear only once. Germline CDR1 reads SGHTA; CDR2 reads FQGNSA. This CDR3 comprises 11 residues. The V gene lost 5 bases and the J gene lost 2 bases, with 4 bases spanning the gap. The data belong to a study of T cell responses to AZD1222 COVID-19 vaccine. Notes on the study in general: Reportedly, nearly half the spike-specific TCRs target unmutated variant regions. Baseline seropositivity characterized only six or seven AZD1222 recipients. Only after the peak T cell response were repertoires sampled.

The source of this sequence is an adult who received the AZD1222 COVID-19 vaccine. This sample comprised peripheral blood, obtained 28 days after the second AZD1222 dose. The J gene is TRBJ2-7, the V gene TRBV7-2; D ambiguous. CDR3 sequence reads: CASSTTYEQYF. The CDR3 region has the DNA TGTGCCAGCAGCACGACCTACGAGCAGTACTTC.